The 26 T cell receptor beta chains in this list originate from one sample, sequenced in a study of CD4+ T cells in melanoma (dated by TCRdb to the early 2020s). To prepare the library, the immunoSEQ multiplex PCR assay was applied. TCRdb re-hosts the immuneACCESS table, in-frame sequences only. Its copies lack some clones; in the studies checked, an unresolved V gene accounts for under half of them, and the cause for the rest is not known. Here the sample has about 110,000 clones; 92% occur a single time. The ten largest clones capture roughly 3.5% of the sample. Sequencing input: peripheral blood. These receptor sequences come from a human donor with melanoma.

This chain joins TRBV27 and TRBJ2-7; D is possibly TRBD2 (5 bases). Germline loops: CDR1 MNHEY, CDR2 SMNVEV (reference sequence). V lost 2 bases and J 3 bases, leaving 14 bases between the germline ends. CDR3 length: 15 residues. The DNA for the CDR3 is TGTGCCAGCAGTTTAAGAGGGCTACCCCACTACGAGCAGTACTTC. Its translation: CASSLRGLPHYEQYF.

V is TRBV18 and J is TRBJ2-4; TRBD2 aligns across 9 bases. Trimming removed 0 bases from V and 0 bases from J; junction bases left unmatched: 3. This CDR3 has 17 amino acids. Germline lookup yields CDR1 KGHSH and CDR2 LQKENI. CDR3 coding DNA: TGTGCCAGCTCACCACCAGGACTAGCGTTAGCCAAAAACATTCAGTACTTC. Translating it yields CASSPPGLALAKNIQYF.

This rearrangement joins TRBV7-6 to TRBJ2-2; unclear D gene. This CDR3 has 16 amino acids. Per germline, CDR1 SGHVS and CDR2 FNYEAQ. V gave up 1 base and J gave up 1 base, with 10 bases separating them. This CDR3 is CASSLGAGVNTGELFF. The CDR3, as DNA: TGTGCCAGCAGCTTAGGAGCTGGGGTGAACACCGGGGAGCTGTTTTTT.

V and J are TRBV2 and TRBJ1-1, with D tentatively TRBD1 (6 bases). The ends were cut back, 5 bases at V and 1 base at J, with 8 bases in the middle. There are 13 residues in the CDR3. Germline-derived CDR1 and CDR2 are SNHLY and FYNNEI. CDR3 in amino acids: CASSLGQNTEAFF. The CDR3 nucleotides are TGTGCCAGCAGTTTGGGACAGAACACTGAAGCTTTCTTT. Full variable domain (missing parts from reference TRBV2 and TRBJ1-1): EPEVTQTPSHQVTQMGQEVILRCVPISNHLYFYWYRQILGQKVEFLVSFYNNEISEKSEIFDDQFSVERPDGSNFTLKIRSTKLEDSAMYFCASSLGQNTEAFFGQGTRLTVV.

The rearrangement uses TRBV7-9 and TRBJ2-2; tentatively, D is TRBD2 (5 bases). The CDR3 runs to 18 residues. The V end was cut by 5 bases, the J end by 0 bases, with 19 bases between. Germline-derived CDR1 and CDR2 are SEHNR and FQNEAQ (reference sequence). CDR3 sequence (DNA): TGTGCCAGCAGCCCCCGGGAACTAGAGAATCCGAACACCGGGGAGCTGTTTTTT. This encodes CASSPRELENPNTGELFF.

The chain links TRBV9 to TRBJ2-2; TRBD1 might be the D (5 bases). Deletions cut 4 bases from V and 6 bases from J, with 13 bases between. The germline V gene encodes CDR1 SGDLS and CDR2 YYNGEE. The CDR3 contains 14 residues. CDR3 region: CASSFRQSAGELFF. The CDR3 coding sequence is TGTGCCAGCAGCTTCAGACAGTCGGCCGGGGAGCTGTTTTTT.

The chain couples TRBV4-1 to TRBJ2-7, with 11 bases aligning to TRBD1. Germline V gene lookup returns CDR1 MGHRA and CDR2 YSYEKL. V dropped 3 bases and J dropped 3; count of bases not matched to a gene: 4. The CDR3 covers 15 residues. In nucleotides, the CDR3 is TGCGCCAGCAGCCACACGGGACAGGGGGTCTACGAGCAGTACTTC. It encodes CASSHTGQGVYEQYF.

V is TRBV19 and J is TRBJ2-6; no clear D. The V end was cut by 10 bases, the J end by 0 bases, with 13 bases between. CDR1 and CDR2 (germline): LNHDA, SQIVND (reference sequence). The CDR3 has 15 residues. The CDR3 region is CATQRAFSGANVLTF. CDR3 sequence (DNA): TGTGCCACCCAACGGGCCTTCTCTGGGGCCAACGTCCTGACTTTC. Based on the CDR3 plus reference TRBV19 and TRBJ2-6, the full variable domain is DGGITQSPKYLFRKEGQNVTLSCEQNLNHDAMYWYRQDPGQGLRLIYYSQIVNDFQKGDIAEGYSVSREKKESFPLTVTSAQKNPTAFYLCATQRAFSGANVLTFGAGSRLTVL.

As for this clone: This may be a read error: a much more frequent sequence differs by one nucleotide. The sample holds other DNA sequences that translate to the same CDR3. The V gene is TRBV4-2, the J gene TRBJ1-1; tentatively, D is TRBD1 (5 bases). The CDR3 loop spans 14 amino acids. Trimming shortened V by 3 bases and J by 4 bases, and 12 bases separated the two germline ends. In germline, CDR1 is LGHNA, CDR2 YNFKEQ. CDR3 bases: TGTGCCAGCAGCCAGGGGCCAAGAGGCACTGAAGCTTTCTTT. It translates to CASSQGPRGTEAFF.

The V and J genes are TRBV4-3 and TRBJ2-2; 9 nucleotides agree with TRBD2. V lost 1 base to trimming and J lost 6 bases; unmatched junction nucleotides: 9. Germline-derived CDR1 and CDR2 are LGHNA and YSLEER. The CDR3 covers 17 residues. The CDR3 here is CASSQAGTSGWAGELFF. As DNA, the CDR3 is TGCGCCAGCAGCCAAGCCGGCACTAGCGGGTGGGCCGGGGAGCTGTTTTTT.

The chain has TRBV5-8 and TRBJ2-2, with D maybe TRBD2 (6 bases). The germline V and J ends were trimmed by 4 bases and 0 bases, with 10 bases remaining between them. CDR1 and CDR2 (germline): SGHTS, YDEGEE. This CDR3 has 15 amino acids. CDR3 in DNA: TGTGCCAGCAGCCGGGGACTGACGAACACCGGGGAGCTGTTTTTT. This codes for CASSRGLTNTGELFF.

This chain joins TRBV5-4 and TRBJ2-5; D gene ambiguous. The CDR3 covers 14 residues. Trimming shortened V by 5 bases and J by 1 base, and 12 bases separated the two germline ends. From germline, CDR1 is SGHNT and CDR2 YYREEE (reference sequence). As DNA, the CDR3 is TGTGCCAGCAGTTCCCCCTCCGGCCAAGAGACCCAGTACTTC. Translated, it gives CASSSPSGQETQYF.

The genes are TRBV4-2 and TRBJ2-3, with 8 bases fitting TRBD1. This CDR3 region has 16 residues. Trimming removed 3 bases from V and 4 bases from J; junction bases left unmatched: 9. Germline V lookup: CDR1 LGHNA, CDR2 YNFKEQ. The CDR3 here is CASSHHQGQGSDTQYF. The CDR3 DNA follows: TGTGCCAGCAGCCACCACCAAGGACAGGGCTCAGATACGCAGTATTTT.

The CDR3 sequence: CASSLITAVNTEAFF. CDR3 sequence (DNA): TGCGCCAGCAGCTTGATTACAGCCGTGAACACTGAAGCTTTCTTT. This chain links TRBV5-1 with TRBJ1-1; D is ambiguous. With 1 base removed from V and 0 bases from J, the gap between germline ends came to 10 bases. CDR1 is SGHRS, CDR2 YFSETQ, per germline. The CDR3 is made up of 15 amino acids.

The rearrangement uses TRBV5-1 and TRBJ2-1; D is ambiguous. Germline V lookup: CDR1 SGHRS, CDR2 YFSETQ. The germline V and J ends were trimmed by 0 bases and 5 bases, with 9 bases remaining between them. This CDR3 is built from 14 residues. The CDR3 loop reads CASSLVAGHNEQFF. The CDR3 DNA follows: TGCGCCAGCAGCTTGGTAGCAGGTCACAATGAGCAGTTCTTC.

The rearrangement uses TRBV7-2 and TRBJ2-2, with 11 positions matching TRBD1. This CDR3 has 19 residues. J gave up 6 bases and V 5 bases, and 17 bases lay outside the gene matches. Germline values: CDR1 SGHTA, CDR2 FQGNSA. CDR3 nucleotide sequence: TGTGCCAGCAGCCCTCGGGGCATCGGGACAGGGGGTATCGCCGGGGAGCTGTTTTTT. Encoded protein: CASSPRGIGTGGIAGELFF.

This chain links TRBV6-5 with TRBJ2-2; D is uncertain. Germline CDR1 and CDR2: MNHEY and SVGAGI. CDR3 length equals 11 residues. CDR3: CVTVDTGELFF. In nucleotides, the CDR3 is TGTGTGACGGTGGACACCGGGGAGCTGTTTTTT.

The V gene is TRBV29-1, the J gene TRBJ2-2; tentative D call: TRBD2 (6 bases). Looked up from germline, CDR1 is SQVTM and CDR2 is ANQGSEA. The length of the CDR3 is 13 residues. With 5 bases removed from V and 5 bases from J, the gap between germline ends came to 12 bases. The CDR3 here is CSVNRGGTGELFF. The DNA of the CDR3 is TGCAGCGTTAACCGGGGAGGTACCGGGGAGCTGTTTTTT.

This chain uses TRBV18 with TRBJ2-6; unclear D gene. Germline V gives CDR1 KGHSH, CDR2 LQKENI. The CDR3 length is 17 residues. Deletions cut 1 base from V and 2 bases from J, with 12 bases between. CDR3 in DNA: TGTGCCAGCTCACCACTAAACAGCCGAACTGGGGCCAACGTCCTGACTTTC. The encoded protein is CASSPLNSRTGANVLTF.

This sequence joins TRBV5-1 and TRBJ2-7; a weak D match, TRBD1 (7 bases). Germline CDR1 reads SGHRS; CDR2 reads YFSETQ. The germline V and J ends were trimmed by 5 bases and 7 bases, with 19 bases remaining between them. The CDR3 sequence is 14 residues long. The CDR3, as DNA: TGCGCCAGCAGACGTGCGACAGGGACTCGGGAGCAGTACTTC. It codes for CASRRATGTREQYF.

The rearrangement joins TRBV7-9 to TRBJ1-1; the D gene is possibly TRBD1 (6 bases). The germline V gene encodes CDR1 SEHNR and CDR2 FQNEAQ (reference sequence). The V end lost 1 base, the J end lost 0 bases, and 9 bases lay between the germline ends. CDR3 size: 15 residues. This CDR3 reads CASSLETGVNTEAFF. The CDR3 DNA follows: TGTGCCAGCAGCTTAGAGACAGGCGTGAACACTGAAGCTTTCTTT.

The rearrangement links TRBV5-1 to TRBJ1-5; D remains unclear. CDR1 and CDR2 from the germline V gene are SGHRS and YFSETQ. Trimming cost V 4 bases and J 0 bases, with 11 bases left between them. This CDR3 is built from 15 residues. CDR3 sequence (DNA): TGCGCCAGCAGCCCAGGACGGTATAGCAATCAGCCCCAGCATTTT. Translated, it gives CASSPGRYSNQPQHF.

The gene calls are TRBV6-6 and TRBJ2-7, with D perhaps being TRBD1 or TRBD2 (6 bases each). Trimming took off 7 bases at V and 6 bases at J, with 19 bases between the two ends. CDR1 and CDR2 (germline): MNHNY, SVGAGI (reference sequence). CDR3 length: 14 amino acids. This CDR3 reads CASTPITGAGEQYF. The CDR3 DNA reads as TGTGCCAGCACCCCAATTACGGGGGCTGGCGAGCAGTACTTC.

The V and J genes are TRBV13 and TRBJ2-3; D gene ambiguous. The V gene lost 3 bases and the J gene lost 0 bases, with 10 bases spanning the gap. The CDR3 runs to 15 residues. Germline loops: CDR1 PRHDT, CDR2 FYEKMQ (reference sequence). The CDR3 region is CASSFTIGSTDTQYF. For the CDR3, the DNA is TGTGCCAGCAGCTTTACCATCGGAAGCACAGATACGCAGTATTTT.

A single count supports this clone. The J gene is TRBJ2-4, the V gene TRBV4-3, with a weak D call TRBD2 (5 bases). V shed 2 bases and J shed 0 bases, with 14 bases lying between them. The CDR3 covers 17 residues. CDR1 and CDR2 from the germline V gene are LGHNA and YSLEER. CDR3 in amino acids: CASSQSSLDLAKNIQYF. CDR3 bases: TGCGCCAGCAGCCAATCTAGCCTAGATCTAGCCAAAAACATTCAGTACTTC.

The chain recombines TRBV19 with TRBJ1-2, with D possibly TRBD1 on 5 matching bases. Germline V gives CDR1 LNHDA, CDR2 SQIVND (reference sequence). CDR3 length: 13 residues. The V end was cut by 5 bases, the J end by 5 bases, with 12 bases between. CDR3 sequence: CASSATGEYGYTF. CDR3 bases: TGTGCCAGTAGTGCGACGGGGGAGTATGGCTACACCTTC.